This T cell receptor (beta chain) derives from a study of T cell repertoires in cytomegalovirus infection. About the study: The authors used CMV epitopes that were HLA-C-restricted (recently identified) and HLA-B-restricted (well studied).

TCRdb reprocessed the reads via MiXCR and lists one record per CDR3 protein. The table records hundreds of thousands of distinct CDR3 sequences, roughly 36% of them present only once. Germline CDR1 SGHTA, CDR2 FQGNSA. With 5 bases removed from V and 2 bases from J, the gap between germline ends came to 11 bases. The CDR3 has 14 amino acids. The sample holds a few counts of this clonotype. Its matching antigen is unknown. The study's findings and limits: HLA-C-restricted TCR beta clonotypes specific for CMV led the ex vivo response.

The receptor was isolated from a human donor in good health (CMV status not recorded). Some clones in this sample may be carry-over from other donors' samples. The gene calls are TRBV7-2 and TRBJ2-3; no clear D gene. Source: cultured PBMCs, taken from culture after CMV antigen stimulation. CDR3 in amino acids: CASSPTLYTDTQYF. For the CDR3, the DNA is TGTGCCAGCAGCCCGACCCTTTACACAGATACGCAGTATTTT.